This T cell receptor (beta chain) was sequenced during a study of control samples from healthy donors and cancer patients. The CDR3 consists of 14 residues. V was trimmed by 5 bases and J by 6 bases, leaving 16 bases between them. Germline V gene data show CDR1 as SGHTA and CDR2 as FQGNSA. Profiled with immunoSEQ multiplex PCR; TCRdb holds only in-frame clones, not every one. The profile shows 100,000 or so clones, approximately 90% of them singletons. The TCR was taken from a man aged 25-45 years in good health. The source material was blood. This chain connects TRBV7-2 to TRBJ2-5; D unclear. The CDR3 DNA is TGTGCCAGCAGCCAAGAAACGGACGCAAAGACCCAGTACTTC. This gives the protein CASSQETDAKTQYF.